One sample yielded the 22 T cell receptor beta chains listed below, sequenced in a study of blood T cell repertoires in COVID-19. Profiled with immunoSEQ multiplex PCR; TCRdb holds only in-frame clones, not every one. Of 200,000 to 300,000 clones in the sample, 80% to 85% were seen once. The material sequenced was peripheral blood. All receptors derive from a woman in her thirties or forties who had recovered from COVID-19.

This clone was observed at least ten times. The V gene is TRBV30, the J gene TRBJ1-1; D gene ambiguous. This CDR3 is 12 amino acids long. Deletions cut 2 bases from V and 11 bases from J, with 15 bases between. The V gene's germline CDR1 is GTSNPN and CDR2 SVGIG (reference sequence). This CDR3 reads CAWSPGRGSAFF. The CDR3 DNA reads TGTGCCTGGAGTCCTGGGCGGGGATCGGCTTTCTTT.

The chain combines TRBV10-3 with TRBJ2-7; 9 bases fit TRBD1. The CDR3 contains 15 residues. V was pared by 0 bases and J by 2 bases, with 2 bases of the junction left unmatched. Germline-derived CDR1 and CDR2 are ENHRY and SYGVKD. CDR3 in amino acids: CAISESGTGTYEQYF. In nucleotides, the CDR3 is TGTGCCATCAGTGAGTCTGGGACAGGGACCTACGAGCAGTACTTC.

The chain carries TRBV28 and TRBJ2-7; TRBD1 might be the D (6 bases). The CDR3 totals 15 residues. With 5 bases removed from V and 6 bases from J, the gap between germline ends came to 20 bases. CDR1 and CDR2 (germline): MDHEN, SYDVKM. The CDR3 loop is CASSTDSRGRGEQYF. DNA for the CDR3: TGTGCCAGCAGTACCGACAGCAGGGGCCGGGGCGAGCAGTACTTC.

The gene calls are TRBV7-9 and TRBJ1-2; D not certain. In germline, CDR1 is SEHNR, CDR2 FQNEAQ (reference sequence). The CDR3 consists of 12 residues. V lost 5 bases and J 6 bases, leaving 10 bases between the germline ends. In nucleotides, the CDR3 is TGTGCCAGCAGCCTGGACGGGAATGGCTACACCTTC. It is translated as CASSLDGNGYTF.

J is TRBJ1-2 and V is TRBV5-4; perhaps TRBD1 as D (6 bases). V gave up 0 bases and J gave up 4 bases, with 19 bases separating them. The V gene's germline CDR1 is SGHNT and CDR2 YYREEE (reference sequence). The CDR3 is made up of 17 amino acids. CDR3 sequence: CASSLAAGVTPTYGYTF. The CDR3 DNA reads TGTGCCAGCAGCTTGGCGGCAGGGGTAACGCCGACCTATGGCTACACCTTC.

This clone was found a few times. The chain is built from TRBV3-1 (or the pseudogene TRBV3-2) and TRBJ2-5; TRBD2 aligns across 13 bases. The junction had 5 bases not matched to a gene; V was cut back by 5 bases and J by 5 bases. Germline CDR1 reads LGHDT; CDR2 reads YNNKEL (reference sequence). The CDR3 spans 15 residues. The CDR3 sequence: CASSSRLAGGETQYF. The CDR3 nucleotides read TGTGCCAGCAGCTCCCGACTAGCGGGGGGTGAGACCCAGTACTTC.

This clone was seen more than once but under ten times. The rearrangement links TRBV2 to TRBJ2-2; D ambiguous. The CDR3 is 15 amino acids. Per the germline V gene, CDR1 is SNHLY and CDR2 is FYNNEI. V was shortened by 1 base and J by 0 bases, with 6 bases between the two germline ends. In DNA form, the CDR3 reads TGTGCCAGCAGTGAAGGTAACACGAACACCGGGGAGCTGTTTTTT. Protein product: CASSEGNTNTGELFF.

This clone was recorded once. The chain uses TRBV5-6 and TRBJ1-2; a weak D match, TRBD1 (5 bases). This CDR3 is 15 amino acids long. Germline V gene lookup returns CDR1 SGHDT and CDR2 YYEEEE. V gave up 4 bases and J gave up 3 bases, with 16 bases separating them. The CDR3 sequence is CASSPMGRADYGYTF. Here the CDR3 DNA reads TGTGCCAGCAGCCCCATGGGCAGGGCAGACTATGGCTACACCTTC.

This chain links TRBV15 with TRBJ2-7; 7 nucleotides line up with TRBD1. J was trimmed by 12 bases and V by 3 bases; bases with no gene match: 8. Germline values: CDR1 LNHNV, CDR2 YYDKDF (reference sequence). The CDR3 loop spans 12 amino acids. The CDR3 nucleotides are TGTGCCACCAGCAGGTACACAGGGGATAGGTACTTC. Protein sequence: CATSRYTGDRYF.

V usage is TRBV30 and J usage is TRBJ1-5; no clear D gene. CDR1 GTSNPN and CDR2 SVGIG come from the germline V gene (reference sequence). Trimming left V 0 bases short and J 7 bases short, with 10 bases between. This CDR3 comprises 13 residues. The CDR3 protein is CAWSVHSGQPQHF. CDR3 DNA: TGTGCCTGGAGTGTTCACAGTGGGCAGCCCCAGCATTTT.

CDR3 nucleotides: TGTGCCAGCAGTTTACGAGGGGGTACAGGCTACACCTTC. It specifies CASSLRGGTGYTF. V gene TRBV6-5 combines with J gene TRBJ1-2, with D perhaps TRBD1 (6 bases). The V gene's germline CDR1 is MNHEY and CDR2 SVGAGI. The CDR3 runs to 13 residues. Trimming cost V 4 bases and J 8 bases, with 14 bases left between them.

This sequence joins TRBV5-5 and TRBJ2-7; 7 bases match TRBD1. CDR3 length equals 14 residues. The germline V gene has CDR1 SGHKS and CDR2 YYEKEE (reference sequence). V was clipped by 2 bases and J by 3 bases; unmatched bases: 5. The CDR3 DNA reads as TGTGCCAGCAGCTTTTCGACAGGGCGCTACGAGCAGTACTTC. It is translated as CASSFSTGRYEQYF.

The J gene is TRBJ2-1, the V gene TRBV5-1; no clear D. V lost 0 bases and J 9 bases, leaving 10 bases between the germline ends. The germline gives CDR1 SGHRS, CDR2 YFSETQ. The CDR3 runs to 13 residues. The CDR3 protein is CASSLAGRSEQFF. The CDR3 DNA is TGCGCCAGCAGCTTGGCAGGCCGCAGTGAGCAGTTCTTC.

CDR3 residues: CASSPDRETGELFF. CDR3 DNA: TGTGCCAGCTCACCAGACAGGGAGACCGGGGAGCTGTTTTTT. The chain joins TRBV18 to TRBJ2-2; 7 bases are shared with TRBD1. J was trimmed by 5 bases and V by 2 bases; bases with no gene match: 2. This CDR3 spans 14 amino acids. Germline lookup yields CDR1 KGHSH and CDR2 LQKENI.

The genes are TRBV19 and TRBJ1-4, with D maybe TRBD1 (6 bases). V was cut by 4 bases and J by 7 bases, with 13 bases left in between. The CDR3 totals 14 residues. Germline values: CDR1 LNHDA, CDR2 SQIVND (reference sequence). In DNA form, the CDR3 reads TGTGCCAGTAGTAGCCTGGGGGCGCCTGAAAAACTGTTTTTT. As protein: CASSSLGAPEKLFF.

This chain connects TRBV9 to TRBJ2-3; 7 nucleotides line up with TRBD2. J gave up 3 bases and V 4 bases, and 11 bases lay outside the gene matches. The CDR3 contains 16 residues. In germline, CDR1 is SGDLS, CDR2 YYNGEE. The DNA of the CDR3 is TGTGCCAGCAGCTCCCGGGCGGGGGAGGGGACAGATACGCAGTATTTT. Translation: CASSSRAGEGTDTQYF.

For the CDR3, the DNA is TGTGCCATCAGTGGTACCCGGTATGGCTACACCTTC. The encoded protein is CAISGTRYGYTF. The rearrangement links TRBV10-3 to TRBJ1-2; D unclear. The germline V gene encodes CDR1 ENHRY and CDR2 SYGVKD. The CDR3 spans 12 residues. Trimming cost V 4 bases and J 5 bases, with 8 bases left between them.

The chain joins TRBV6-5 to TRBJ1-2, with 7 nucleotides matching TRBD1. Germline CDR1 and CDR2: MNHEY and SVGAGI. The CDR3 totals 15 residues. J gave up 0 bases and V 6 bases, and 7 bases lay outside the gene matches. The CDR3 coding sequence is TGTGCCAGCAGATCAGCCGGGACAGCTAACTATGGCTACACCTTC. Its translation is CASRSAGTANYGYTF.

The chain employs TRBV11-2 and TRBJ1-1; maybe TRBD1 (6 bases). CDR1 is SGHAT and CDR2 is FQNNGV in the germline V gene. Trimming removed 4 bases from V and 5 bases from J, with 26 bases in between. The CDR3 contains 18 residues. CDR3 coding DNA: TGTGCCAGCAGCTCCACAGGGTCAGGAGGACGAGCCGGGACTGAAGCTTTCTTT. Translation gives CASSSTGSGGRAGTEAFF.

The rearrangement uses TRBV9 and TRBJ1-1, with 9 nucleotides matching TRBD1. Germline assignment: CDR1 SGDLS and CDR2 YYNGEE. The CDR3 has 14 residues. With V trimmed by 4 bases and J by 5 bases, 6 bases remained unmatched. The DNA of the CDR3 is TGTGCCAGCAGCCATGGGACAGGGTCTACTGAAGCTTTCTTT. It is translated as CASSHGTGSTEAFF.

This clone was recorded once. The V call is TRBV5-1, the J call TRBJ2-3, with 10 bases lining up with TRBD1. The junction had 2 bases not matched to a gene; V was cut back by 0 bases and J by 4 bases. The CDR3 sequence is 15 residues long. Looked up from germline, CDR1 is SGHRS and CDR2 is YFSETQ. Here the CDR3 DNA reads TGCGCCAGCAGCTTGGTGACAGGGGGCGCAGATACGCAGTATTTT. Translated: CASSLVTGGADTQYF.

The rearrangement uses TRBV5-4 and TRBJ2-5; 9 nucleotides align to TRBD2. The CDR3 is 15 residues long. V shed 0 bases, J shed 4 bases, and the junction held 4 bases outside the gene matches. CDR1 is SGHNT and CDR2 is YYREEE in the germline V gene (reference sequence). CDR3 loop: CASSLDGGGGETQYF. The CDR3 DNA follows: TGTGCCAGCAGCTTGGATGGCGGGGGGGGAGAGACCCAGTACTTC.